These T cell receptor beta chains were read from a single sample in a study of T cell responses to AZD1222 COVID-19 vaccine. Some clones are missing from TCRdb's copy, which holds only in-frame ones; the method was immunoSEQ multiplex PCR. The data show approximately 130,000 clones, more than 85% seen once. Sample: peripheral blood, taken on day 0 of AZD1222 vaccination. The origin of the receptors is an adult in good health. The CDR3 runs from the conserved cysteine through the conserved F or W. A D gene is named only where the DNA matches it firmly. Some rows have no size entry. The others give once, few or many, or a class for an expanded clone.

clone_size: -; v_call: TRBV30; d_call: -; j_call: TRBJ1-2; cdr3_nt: TGTGCCTGGAGTCCTCATAACTATGGCTACACCTTC; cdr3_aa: CAWSPHNYGYTF
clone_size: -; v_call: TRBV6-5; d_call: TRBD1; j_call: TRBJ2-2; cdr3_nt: TGTGCCAGCACGGGGACAGGAACCGGGGAGCTGTTTTTT; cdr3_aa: CASTGTGTGELFF
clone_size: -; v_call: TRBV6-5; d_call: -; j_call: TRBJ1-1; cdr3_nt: TGTGCCAGCAGTTACTCCCCAGGGCTTCGCACTGAAGCTTTCTTT; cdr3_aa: CASSYSPGLRTEAFF
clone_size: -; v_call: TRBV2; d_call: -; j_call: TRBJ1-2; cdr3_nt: TGTGCCAGCAGTGATCCGGAGGCCTATGGCTACACCTTC; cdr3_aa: CASSDPEAYGYTF
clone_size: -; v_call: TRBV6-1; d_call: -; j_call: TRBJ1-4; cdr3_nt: TGTGCCAGCAGTGAAGGGGGTGGTGTTGAAAAACTGTTTTTT; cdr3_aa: CASSEGGGVEKLFF
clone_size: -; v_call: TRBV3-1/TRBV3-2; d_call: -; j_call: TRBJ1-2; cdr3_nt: TGTGCCAGCAGCCAAGATCTTGGGGGCAGAATTAATGGCTACACCTTC; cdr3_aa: CASSQDLGGRINGYTF
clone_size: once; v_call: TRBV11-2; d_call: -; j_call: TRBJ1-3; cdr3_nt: TGTGCCAGCAGCTTACAGGGCGGTGGAAACACCATATATTTT; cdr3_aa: CASSLQGGGNTIYF
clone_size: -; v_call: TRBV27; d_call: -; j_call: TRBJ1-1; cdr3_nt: TGTGCCAGCAGTTTGGGGATTTCTCATGACTGGAACACTGAAGCTTTCTTT; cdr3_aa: CASSLGISHDWNTEAFF
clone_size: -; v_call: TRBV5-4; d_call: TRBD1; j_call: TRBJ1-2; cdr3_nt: TGTGCCAGCAGCTTGGCGTCCGGGACAGGGAGGTCTTATGGCTACACCTTC; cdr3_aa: CASSLASGTGRSYGYTF
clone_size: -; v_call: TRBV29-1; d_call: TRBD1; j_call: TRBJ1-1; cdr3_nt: TGCAGCGTTGGAGACTTACAGGGGGCATACACTGAAGCTTTCTTT; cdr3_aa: CSVGDLQGAYTEAFF
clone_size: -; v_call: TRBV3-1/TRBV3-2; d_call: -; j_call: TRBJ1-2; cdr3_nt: TGTGCCAGCAGCCAAGGCGGAGGCTACACCTTC; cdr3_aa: CASSQGGGYTF
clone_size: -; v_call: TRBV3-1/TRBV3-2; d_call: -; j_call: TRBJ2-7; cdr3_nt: TGTGCCAGCAGCCAAGCACAGGGAGGCTACGAGCAGTACTTC; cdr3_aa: CASSQAQGGYEQYF
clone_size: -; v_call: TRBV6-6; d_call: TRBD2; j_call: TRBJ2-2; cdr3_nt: TGTGCCAGCATCCTAGCGGGGGAAACCGGGGAGCTGTTTTTT; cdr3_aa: CASILAGETGELFF
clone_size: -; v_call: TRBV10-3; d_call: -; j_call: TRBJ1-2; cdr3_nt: TGTGCCATCAGTGAAGCCGGGGACTTCGGGGCGCGTGGCTACACCTTC; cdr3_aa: CAISEAGDFGARGYTF
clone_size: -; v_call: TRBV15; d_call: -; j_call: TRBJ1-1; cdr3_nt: TGTGCCACCAGCAGGGACCCAGGACCGGACACTGAAGCTTTCTTT; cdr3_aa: CATSRDPGPDTEAFF
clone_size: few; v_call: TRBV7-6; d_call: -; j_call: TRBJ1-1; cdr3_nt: TGTGCCAGCAGCTTGGGGGGGGACACTGAAGCTTTCTTT; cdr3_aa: CASSLGGDTEAFF
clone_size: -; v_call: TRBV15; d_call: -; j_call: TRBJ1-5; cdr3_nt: TGTGCCACCAGCAGAGTGGACAGCGGTCAGCCCCAGCATTTT; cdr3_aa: CATSRVDSGQPQHF
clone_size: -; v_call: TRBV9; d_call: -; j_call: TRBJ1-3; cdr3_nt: TGTGCCAGCAGCTCCACTGGAAACACCATATATTTT; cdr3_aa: CASSSTGNTIYF
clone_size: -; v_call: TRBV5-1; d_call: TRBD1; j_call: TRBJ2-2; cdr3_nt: TGCGCCAGCAGCATTGGACAGGGAGTCGGGGAGCTGTTTTTT; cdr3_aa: CASSIGQGVGELFF
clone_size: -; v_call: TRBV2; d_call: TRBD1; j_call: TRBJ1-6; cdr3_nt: TGTGCCAGCGGTGGGACAGCGAATGGATCACCCCTCCACTTT; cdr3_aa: CASGGTANGSPLHF
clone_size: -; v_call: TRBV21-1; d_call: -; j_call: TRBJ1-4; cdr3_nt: TGTGCCAGCAGCAAAGCACACCGGACAGCTAATGAAAAACTGTTTTTT; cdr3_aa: CASSKAHRTANEKLFF
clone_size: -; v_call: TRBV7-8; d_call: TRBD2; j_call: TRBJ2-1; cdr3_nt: TGTGCCAGCAGCATAGGGAGGGTCGGTGTGAATGAGCAGTTCTTC; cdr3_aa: CASSIGRVGVNEQFF
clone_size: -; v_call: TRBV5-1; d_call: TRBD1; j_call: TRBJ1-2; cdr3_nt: TGCGCCAGCAGCCCGCTCTGGGACAGGGCCGTTTCTAACTATGGCTACACCTTC; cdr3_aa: CASSPLWDRAVSNYGYTF
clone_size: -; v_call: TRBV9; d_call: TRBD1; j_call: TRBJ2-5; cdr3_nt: TGTGCCAGCAGCGGGACAGGGGAGCAAGAGACCCAGTACTTC; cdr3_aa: CASSGTGEQETQYF
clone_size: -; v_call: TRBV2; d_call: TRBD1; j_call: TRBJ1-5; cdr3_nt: TGTGCCAGCAGTGAAGAACAGGGGAATCAGCCCCAGCATTTT; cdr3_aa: CASSEEQGNQPQHF
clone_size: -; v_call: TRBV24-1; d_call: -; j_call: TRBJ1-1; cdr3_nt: TGTGCCACCAGTGATTGTATTGGGGGGGACCCGAACACTGAAGCTTTCTTT; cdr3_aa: CATSDCIGGDPNTEAFF
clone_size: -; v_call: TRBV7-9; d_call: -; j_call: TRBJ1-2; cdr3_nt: TGTGCCAGCAGCTTAGATTGGGGCTGGGGCTACACCTTC; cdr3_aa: CASSLDWGWGYTF
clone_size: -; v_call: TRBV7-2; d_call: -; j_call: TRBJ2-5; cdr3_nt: TGTGCCAGCAGCCCTGCGAGCCAAGAGACCCAGTACTTC; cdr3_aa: CASSPASQETQYF
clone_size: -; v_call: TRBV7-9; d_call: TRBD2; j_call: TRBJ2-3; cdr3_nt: TGTGCCAGCAGCACCACCGCTAGCGGGACGCAGTATTTT; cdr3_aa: CASSTTASGTQYF